This is a list of T cell receptor beta chains from one sample in a study of shared clonotypes between healthy human individuals. Using immunoSEQ multiplex PCR, the repertoire was profiled, and TCRdb retains in-frame clones only, with some absent. Here the sample spans 950,000 to 1,300,000 clones, around 75% being singletons. The sample taken for sequencing was memory CD4+ T cells sorted from blood. The receptors were sampled from a man aged 18 to 35 in good health. Each CDR3 is given with its conserved first and last residue. A D gene is named only where the DNA matches it firmly. A clone size is listed for some rows: how often the clone was seen (once, few, many), or a class if it is expanded.

CDR3nt,CDR3aa,d_gene,abundance,j_gene,v_gene
TGCGCCAGCAGCTTGGCCGCAGCTAATGAAAAACTGTTTTTT,CASSLAAANEKLFF,NA,NA,TRBJ1-4,TRBV5-1
TGCGCCAGCAGCCCGGGACTAGATGGTTTGCTGGATACGCAGTATTTT,CASSPGLDGLLDTQYF,TRBD2,NA,TRBJ2-3,TRBV5-1
TGCGCCAGCAGCTTAGCGGGGGGTCATGTCGAGCAGTACTTC,CASSLAGGHVEQYF,TRBD2,NA,TRBJ2-7,TRBV5-1
TGTGCCAGCAGCCCTACCGGCAGGGCAGGAGAGCAGTACTTC,CASSPTGRAGEQYF,NA,NA,TRBJ2-7,TRBV5-4
TGTGCCAGCAGTTTTTTCAACATGGGGCAAGGAAATGGCTACACCTTC,CASSFFNMGQGNGYTF,NA,NA,TRBJ1-2,TRBV28
TGCGCCAGCAGCATGATTCCCGAGGACGGGAACTATGGCTACACCTTC,CASSMIPEDGNYGYTF,NA,NA,TRBJ1-2,TRBV5-1
TGTGCCAGCAGTTTCATTGGACCCGGTGGCTATGGCTACACCTTC,CASSFIGPGGYGYTF,NA,NA,TRBJ1-2,TRBV28
TGTGCCTGGAGTACCCAGGGGGCAGGGGGCTACACCTTC,CAWSTQGAGGYTF,TRBD1,NA,TRBJ1-2,TRBV30
TGTGCCAGCAGCTTACTTGGAGGGGGCTACGAGCAGTACTTC,CASSLLGGGYEQYF,NA,NA,TRBJ2-7,TRBV11-3
TGTGCCAGCAGTGAAATGAGAAGCGGGAGGGCCAGCCGGGAGACCCAGTACTTC,CASSEMRSGRASRETQYF,TRBD2,NA,TRBJ2-5,TRBV2
TGTGCCAGCAGCCCGAGGGGACTAGCGGGAGGGCTTCGGTGGAATGAGCAGTTCTTC,CASSPRGLAGGLRWNEQFF,TRBD2,once,TRBJ2-1,TRBV9
TGTGCCTGGTGCGCCGGGACAGGGAATCTGCCCCAGCATTTT,CAWCAGTGNLPQHF,TRBD1,NA,TRBJ1-5,TRBV30
TGTGCCAGCAGCTTAGCCCCGACTAGCGGGGGAGCCTACGAGCAGTACTTC,CASSLAPTSGGAYEQYF,TRBD2,NA,TRBJ2-7,TRBV11-1
TGTGCCAGCAGTGCTTGGGAGGGGCACAATGAGCAGTTCTTC,CASSAWEGHNEQFF,TRBD2,NA,TRBJ2-1,TRBV25-1
TGCAGCGTGTCCACATCGGATACGCAGTATTTT,CSVSTSDTQYF,NA,NA,TRBJ2-3,TRBV29-1
TGTGCCAGCAGAAGGGACAGTAACTATGGCTACACCTTC,CASRRDSNYGYTF,TRBD1,NA,TRBJ1-2,TRBV9
TGTGCCAGCAGCTTAGCGGGACTAGCGGAAGAGACCCAGTACTTC,CASSLAGLAEETQYF,TRBD2,NA,TRBJ2-5,TRBV7-3
TGCGCCAGCAGCTTGGGACAGGGGGCGAGTGAAGCTTTCTTT,CASSLGQGASEAFF,TRBD1,few,TRBJ1-1,TRBV5-1
TGCGCCAGCAGCTTAAGTAAGGCAGATACGCAGTATTTT,CASSLSKADTQYF,NA,NA,TRBJ2-3,TRBV5-1
TGTGCCAGCAGCTCGCCGGGACCCTGGCACTACGAGCAGTACTTC,CASSSPGPWHYEQYF,NA,once,TRBJ2-7,TRBV11-2
TGTGCCAGCAGCCCCTTCCCCGGTTGGGAGCAGTACTTC,CASSPFPGWEQYF,NA,NA,TRBJ2-7,TRBV7-2
TGCGCCAGCAGAGCGACAGGTTCCTACGAGCAGTACTTC,CASRATGSYEQYF,NA,few,TRBJ2-7,TRBV10-1
TGTGCCTGGAGAGGCAGGGAAAACTATGGCTACACCTTC,CAWRGRENYGYTF,NA,NA,TRBJ1-2,TRBV30